This T cell receptor beta chain appears in the sequencing data of a study of T cells after somatic rescue of genetic block. Germline V lookup: CDR1 MGHDK, CDR2 SYGVNS. The CDR3 runs to 13 residues. Deletions cut 4 bases from V and 8 bases from J, with 14 bases between. The assay was immunoSEQ multiplex PCR, and TCRdb's table has in-frame clones only and misses some. The sample lists 110,000 or so clones, 90% to 95% seen once, with roughly 1.5% in the top ten. The receptor's source is a woman younger than 30. V is TRBV25-1 and J is TRBJ1-2; possibly TRBD1 for D (5 bases). The sequencing sample was made of peripheral blood mononuclear cells (PBMCs). DNA for the CDR3: TGTGCCAGCAGTGCGCCCGGGGCGGAAGGCTACACCTTC. Residues: CASSAPGAEGYTF.